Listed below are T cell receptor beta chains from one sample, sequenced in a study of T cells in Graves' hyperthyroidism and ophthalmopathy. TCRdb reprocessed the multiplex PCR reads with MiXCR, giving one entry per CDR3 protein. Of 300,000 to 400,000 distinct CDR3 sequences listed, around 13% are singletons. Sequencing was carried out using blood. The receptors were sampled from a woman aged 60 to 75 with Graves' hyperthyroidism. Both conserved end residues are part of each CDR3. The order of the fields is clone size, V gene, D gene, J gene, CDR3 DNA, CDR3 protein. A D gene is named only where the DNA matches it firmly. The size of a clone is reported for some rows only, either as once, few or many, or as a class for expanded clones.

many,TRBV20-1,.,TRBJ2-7,TGCAGTGCTTCCCGAGGAGGGGGAGGATCCGAGCAGTACTTC,CSASRGGGGSEQYF
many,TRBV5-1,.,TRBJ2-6,TGCGCCAGCAGCTTGAGGCAGGGCGCTGGGGCCAACGTCCTGACTTTC,CASSLRQGAGANVLTF
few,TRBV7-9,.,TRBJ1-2,TGTGCCAGCAGCTTAGATCCGGCAGTTCGAGGCTACACCTTC,CASSLDPAVRGYTF
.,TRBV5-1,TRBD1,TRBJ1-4,TGCGCCGGCAGCTCGGGACAGGGGGTTGAAAAACTGTTTTTT,CAGSSGQGVEKLFF
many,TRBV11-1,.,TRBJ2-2,TGTGCCAGCAGCTTACGCCTAGCAGTCACCGGGGAGCTGTTTTTT,CASSLRLAVTGELFF
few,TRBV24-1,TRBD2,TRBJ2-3,TGTGCCACCAGTGATGGACTAAGGACTAGCGGGATTGGAGATACGCAGTATTTT,CATSDGLRTSGIGDTQYF
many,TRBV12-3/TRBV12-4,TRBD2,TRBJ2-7,TGTGCCAGCAGTCCAGGACTAGCGGGAAGGGGGCAGTACTTC,CASSPGLAGRGQYF
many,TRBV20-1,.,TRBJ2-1,TGCAGCGTAGGGGGAGGAACCAGGGTCAATGAGCAGTTCTTC,CSVGGGTRVNEQFF
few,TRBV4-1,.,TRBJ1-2,TGCGCCAGCAGCCAAGACCAGGGGTGGGCCTATGGCTACACCTTC,CASSQDQGWAYGYTF
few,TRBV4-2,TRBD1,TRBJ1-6,TGTGCCAGCAGCCAAGAAGGACAGGGCAGGACATATAATTCACCCCTCCACTTT,CASSQEGQGRTYNSPLHF
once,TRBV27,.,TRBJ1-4,TGTGCCAGCAGTTTGGGGTTTAATGAAAAACTGTTTTTT,CASSLGFNEKLFF
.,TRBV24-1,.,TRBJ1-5,TGTGCCACCAGTGATCCCCGGACGGGGAGCAATCAGCCCCAGCATTTT,CATSDPRTGSNQPQHF
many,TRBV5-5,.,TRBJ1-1,TGTGCCAGCAGCTGGGCTGGGGACACTGAAGCTTTCTTT,CASSWAGDTEAFF
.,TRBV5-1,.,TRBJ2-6,TGCGCCAGCAGCTGGGATCCTGGGGCCAACGTCCTGACTTTC,CASSWDPGANVLTF
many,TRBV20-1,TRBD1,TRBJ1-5,TGCAGTGCACTCGACAGGGTGGTTAGCAATCAGCCCCAGCATTTT,CSALDRVVSNQPQHF
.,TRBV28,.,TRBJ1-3,TGTGCCAGCAGCCTCGGGACGGGTGGAAACACCACATATTTT,CASSLGTGGNTTYF
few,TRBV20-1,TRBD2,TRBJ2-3,TGCAGTGCTAGGGGGGGACTAGCGGGAGGGTTGGATACGCAGTATTTT,CSARGGLAGGLDTQYF
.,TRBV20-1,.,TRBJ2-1,TGCAGTGCTAGTACCTTTATAGGGGGGCGCGGGTACAATGAGCAGTTCTTC,CSASTFIGGRGYNEQFF
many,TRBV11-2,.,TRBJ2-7,TGTGCCAGCAGCTTAACCTACGAGCAGTACTTC,CASSLTYEQYF
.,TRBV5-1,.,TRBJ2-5,TGCGCCAGCGGCTTGGATATCCAAGAGACCCAGTACTTC,CASGLDIQETQYF
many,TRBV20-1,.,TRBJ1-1,TGCAGTGCTAGCCTACCGAGCACTGAAGCTTTCTTT,CSASLPSTEAFF
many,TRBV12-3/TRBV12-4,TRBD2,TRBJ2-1,TGTGCCAGCAGGGAGCGGGTTAGCGGGAGGACCTACAATGAGCAGTTCTTC,CASRERVSGRTYNEQFF